This T cell receptor (beta chain) stems from a study of T cells in Graves' hyperthyroidism and ophthalmopathy. Template material for amplifying TCR beta CDR3 regions consisted of RNA transcripts. First-round RT-PCR targeting the TCR CDR3 was performed with the HTBI primer set. Via MiXCR, TCRdb re-called the multiplex PCR reads, giving one row per CDR3 protein. Of roughly 350,000 distinct CDR3 sequences listed, over 11% are singletons. Germline V gene sequence: CDR1 SQVTM, CDR2 ANQGSEA. The CDR3 covers 14 residues. Between the trimmed V and J ends, which lost 7 bases and 4 bases, there was a span of 19 bases.

The sample taken for sequencing was blood. The receptor's source is a woman in her thirties with Graves' hyperthyroidism. The chain combines TRBV29-1 with TRBJ2-5; D may be TRBD2 (6 bases). The CDR3 nucleotides read TGCAGCGGCCGGTCGGGCGGGGCGCGAGAGACCCAGTACTTC. Translation gives CSGRSGGARETQYF.